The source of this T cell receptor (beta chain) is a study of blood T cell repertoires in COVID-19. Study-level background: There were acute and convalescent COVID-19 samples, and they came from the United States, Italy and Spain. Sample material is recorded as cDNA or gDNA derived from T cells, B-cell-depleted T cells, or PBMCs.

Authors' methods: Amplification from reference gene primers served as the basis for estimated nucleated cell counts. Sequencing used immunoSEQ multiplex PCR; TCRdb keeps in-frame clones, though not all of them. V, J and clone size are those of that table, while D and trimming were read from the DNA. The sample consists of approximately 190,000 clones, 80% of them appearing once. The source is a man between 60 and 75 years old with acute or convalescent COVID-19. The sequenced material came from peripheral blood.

CDR3 amino acids: CASSLTAGFNYGYTF. Here the CDR3 DNA reads TGTGCCAGCAGTTTAACCGCCGGTTTCAACTATGGCTACACCTTC. J is TRBJ1-2 and V is TRBV27; no definite D call. V lost 2 bases, J lost 2 bases, and 12 bases lay in between. The CDR3 length is 15 residues. The V gene's germline CDR1 is MNHEY and CDR2 SMNVEV (reference sequence).